This section outlines one T cell receptor (beta chain) sequence together with its context. Its antigen remains unknown. Here immunoSEQ multiplex PCR was the method, and the copy in TCRdb shows in-frame clones only, minus some. The data show around 1,700 clones, more than 55% seen once. This CDR3 has 14 residues. Germline V gene sequence: CDR1 SGHTA, CDR2 FQGNSA. Unmatched junction bases numbered 3, after V lost 5 bases and J lost 3 bases. This entry is derived from a study of immune cell composition in non-small cell lung cancer. The overall study: Tumours were mainly lung adenocarcinoma or squamous cell carcinoma.

Regarding the study as a whole: Dominant in vivo tumour-associated clones were not shown to share tumour-reactive sequences. About 80% of squamous and 30% to 35% of adenocarcinoma cases had tumour-associated clones >0.5%.

Normal lung sampling was at least 3 cm from the tumour, as distant as possible. DNA was extracted from unsorted cell suspensions stored frozen. The sequenced sample was non-adjacent lung tissue. This TCR was recovered from a human donor with non-small cell lung cancer. The chain couples TRBV7-2 to TRBJ2-3; TRBD2 aligns across 9 bases. The CDR3 DNA reads TGTGCCAGCAGCCCTGGACTAGCGACAGATACGCAGTATTTT. Translated, it gives CASSPGLATDTQYF.